The next 5 T cell receptor beta chains were all read from a single sample in a study of T-cell memory formation after mild COVID-19. TCRdb re-analysed the 5' RACE reads in MiXCR, keeping a single row per CDR3 protein. The sample has 180,000 or so distinct CDR3 sequences; more than 15% are singletons. Sequences were obtained from PBMCs or a T cell subset sorted from them (not recorded which). These TCRs come from an adult woman who had mild COVID-19 (a few samples of this study predate the infection). Cell type and time point are not known.

The rearrangement links TRBV12-3 or TRBV12-4 to TRBJ1-5; unclear D gene. V lost 3 bases to trimming and J lost 4 bases, with 10 bases between them. The length of the CDR3 is 14 residues. CDR3 sequence: CASSLNSENQPQHF. The CDR3 region has the DNA TGTGCCAGCAGTTTGAACTCTGAGAATCAGCCCCAGCATTTT.

V is TRBV19 and J is TRBJ2-1; 7 bases fit TRBD2. Germline V gene data show CDR1 as LNHDA and CDR2 as SQIVND (reference sequence). J gave up 6 bases and V 8 bases, and 4 bases lay outside the gene matches. The CDR3 is 12 residues long. CDR3 sequence: CASLAASNEQFF. CDR3 DNA: TGTGCCAGTCTAGCGGCTTCCAATGAGCAGTTCTTC.

This chain uses TRBV5-4 with TRBJ1-4; 9 nucleotides align to TRBD1. The germline V gene encodes CDR1 SGHNT and CDR2 YYREEE (reference sequence). The CDR3 has 16 residues. V shed 3 bases and J 8 bases; nucleotides not matched to a gene: 11. The CDR3: CASSSGAGQGYEKLFF. CDR3 DNA sequence: TGTGCCAGCAGCTCCGGGGCGGGACAGGGATACGAAAAACTGTTTTTT.

This clonotype has just a few counts. The genes are TRBV20-1 and TRBJ1-5, with 7 nucleotides matching TRBD1. The CDR3 length is 15 residues. Germline V CDR1 and CDR2: DFQATT, SNEGSKA (reference sequence). The ends lost 2 bases at V and 4 bases at J; junction bases unmatched: 8. The CDR3 loop is CSARKDRSFNQPQHF. For the CDR3, the DNA is TGCAGTGCTAGAAAGGACAGGAGCTTTAATCAGCCCCAGCATTTT.

This clonotype was picked up a small number of times. In nucleotides, the CDR3 is TGTGCCAGCAGCTTAGTGCAGGGCAACAATGAGCAGTTCTTC. Encoded protein: CASSLVQGNNEQFF. The chain employs TRBV7-2 and TRBJ2-1; a possible D gene is TRBD1 (5 bases). The germline CDR1 and CDR2 sequences are SGHTA and FQGNSA. V shed 1 base and J shed 5 bases, with 9 bases lying between them. The CDR3 spans 14 residues. The full variable domain, with the rest looked up from reference TRBV7-2 and TRBJ2-1, is GAGVSQSPSNKVTEKGKDVELRCDPISGHTALYWYRQSLGQGLEFLIYFQGNSAPDKSGLPSDRFSAERTGGSVSTLTIQRTQQEDSAVYLCASSLVQGNNEQFFGPGTRLTVL.